This T cell receptor beta chain derives from a study of cytomegalovirus exposure and HLA in healthy donors. Study observations and caveats: Later analysis showed most CMV-associated TCR beta chains appearing HLA-restricted. Overall, some 160 TCR beta chains were annotated as cytomegalovirus-associated. High specificity and sensitivity for cytomegalovirus status were reported for the classifier. Later work found that TCR association rates differed between HLA loci; DRB1 had the most and HLA-C the fewest.

The PCR had 60 Vbeta and 13 Jbeta primers. Some clones are missing from TCRdb's copy, which holds only in-frame ones; the method was immunoSEQ multiplex PCR. In the table there are around 110,000 clones, 75% of which are singletons. Trimming stripped 3 bases from V and 2 bases from J, with 14 bases between. The CDR3 length is 16 residues. Germline CDR1 reads MGHRA; CDR2 reads YSYEKL. On this clone: Its antigen remains unknown.

What was sequenced was PBMCs. This receptor was taken from a woman aged 18-29 years in good health and CMV-seronegative. The chain links TRBV4-1 to TRBJ2-1; perhaps TRBD1 as D (6 bases). CDR3 DNA: TGCGCCAGCAGCCACAGGGGCAAGACTCCCTACAATGAGCAGTTCTTC. Protein: CASSHRGKTPYNEQFF.